This T cell receptor (beta chain) is from a study of blood T cells in healthy people across ages. Per-sample PBMC isolation yielded at least 6.5 million cells. Comment on this clonotype: Its antigen is unknown.

Study outcomes and limitations: Higher diversity and more naive CD4+ cells were features of long-lived donors, compared to aged donors. The fall in TCR beta diversity per million T cells was roughly linear with age.

Sample-barcoded 5' priming and a J-beta primer mix drove a second PCR of roughly 7 to 11 cycles. Every sample gave at least 2.5 million paired-end reads containing CDR3. TCRdb re-derived calls from the 5' RACE reads in MiXCR, one entry per CDR3 protein. The sample holds over 1,300,000 distinct CDR3 sequences, 59% seen once. The CDR3 has 15 amino acids. The V gene lost 0 bases and the J gene lost 2 bases, with 9 bases spanning the gap. In germline, CDR1 is SEHNR, CDR2 FQNEAQ (reference sequence). Sequencing was performed on blood. V and J are TRBV7-9 and TRBJ2-3, with TRBD1 as a possible D gene (6 bases). The clonotype originates from a man younger than 35 in good health. CDR3 region: CASSLADSHTDTQYF. CDR3 sequence (DNA): TGTGCCAGCAGCTTAGCGGACAGTCACACAGATACGCAGTATTTT.